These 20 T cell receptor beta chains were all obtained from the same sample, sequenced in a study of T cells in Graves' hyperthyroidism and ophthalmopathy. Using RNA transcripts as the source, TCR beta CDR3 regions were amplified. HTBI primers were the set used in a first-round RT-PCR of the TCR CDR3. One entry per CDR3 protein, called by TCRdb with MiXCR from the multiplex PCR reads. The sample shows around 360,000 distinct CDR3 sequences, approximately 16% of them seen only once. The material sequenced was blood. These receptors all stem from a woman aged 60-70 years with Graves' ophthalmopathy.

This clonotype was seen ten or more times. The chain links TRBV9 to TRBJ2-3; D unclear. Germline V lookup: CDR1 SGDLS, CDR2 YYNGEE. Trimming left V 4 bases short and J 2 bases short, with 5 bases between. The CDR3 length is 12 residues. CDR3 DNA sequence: TGTGCCAGCAGCAGGCTCACAGATACGCAGTATTTT. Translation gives CASSRLTDTQYF.

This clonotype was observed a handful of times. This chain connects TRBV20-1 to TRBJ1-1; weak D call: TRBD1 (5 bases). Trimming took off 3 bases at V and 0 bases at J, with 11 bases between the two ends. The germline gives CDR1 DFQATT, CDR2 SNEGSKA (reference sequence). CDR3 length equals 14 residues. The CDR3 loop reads CSASPGLMNTEAFF. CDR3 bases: TGCAGTGCTAGCCCGGGACTGATGAACACTGAAGCTTTCTTT.

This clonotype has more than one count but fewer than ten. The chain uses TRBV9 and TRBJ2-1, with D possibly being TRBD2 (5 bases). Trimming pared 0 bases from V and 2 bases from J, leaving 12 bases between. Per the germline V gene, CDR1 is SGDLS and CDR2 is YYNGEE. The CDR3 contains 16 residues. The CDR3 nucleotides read TGTGCCAGCAGCGTAGCGGGGAGAGACCCCTACAATGAGCAGTTCTTC. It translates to CASSVAGRDPYNEQFF.

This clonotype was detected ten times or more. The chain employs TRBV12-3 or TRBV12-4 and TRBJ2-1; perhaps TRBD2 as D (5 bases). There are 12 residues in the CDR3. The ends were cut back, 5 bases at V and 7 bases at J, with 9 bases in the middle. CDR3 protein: CASSREWNEQFF. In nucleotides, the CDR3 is TGTGCCAGCAGTAGGGAGTGGAATGAGCAGTTCTTC.

CDR3 residues: CASTLGGLENIQYF. The CDR3 DNA sequence: TGTGCCAGCACCCTGGGGGGGTTAGAAAACATTCAGTACTTC. The genes are TRBV12-3 or TRBV12-4 and TRBJ2-4; 7 nucleotides line up with TRBD2. Trimming at V came to 7 bases and at J to 5 bases, leaving 8 bases not matched to a gene. This CDR3 is 14 amino acids long.

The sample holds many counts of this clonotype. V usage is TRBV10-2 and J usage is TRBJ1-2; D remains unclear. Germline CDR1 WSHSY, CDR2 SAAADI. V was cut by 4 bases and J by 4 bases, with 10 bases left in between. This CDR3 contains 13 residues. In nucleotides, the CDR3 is TGCGCCAGCAGTGGACACCTCGGCTATGGCTACACCTTC. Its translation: CASSGHLGYGYTF.

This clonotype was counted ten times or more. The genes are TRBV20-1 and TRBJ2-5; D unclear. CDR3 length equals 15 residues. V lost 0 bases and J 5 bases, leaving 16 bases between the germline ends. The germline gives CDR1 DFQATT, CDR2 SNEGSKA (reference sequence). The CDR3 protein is CSARDPGSTRETQYF. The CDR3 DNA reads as TGCAGTGCTAGAGACCCCGGGTCTACCCGGGAGACCCAGTACTTC.

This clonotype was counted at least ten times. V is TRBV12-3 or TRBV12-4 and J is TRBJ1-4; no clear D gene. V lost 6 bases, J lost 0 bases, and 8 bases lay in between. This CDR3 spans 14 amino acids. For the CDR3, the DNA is TGTGCCAGCAGGGCCGGGACAACTAATGAAAAACTGTTTTTT. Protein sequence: CASRAGTTNEKLFF.

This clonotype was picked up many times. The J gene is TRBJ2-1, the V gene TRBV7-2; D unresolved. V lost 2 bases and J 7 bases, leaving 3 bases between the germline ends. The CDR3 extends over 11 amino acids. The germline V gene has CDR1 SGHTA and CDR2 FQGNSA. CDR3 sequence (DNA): TGTGCCAGCAGCTTATGGAATGAGCAGTTCTTC. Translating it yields CASSLWNEQFF.

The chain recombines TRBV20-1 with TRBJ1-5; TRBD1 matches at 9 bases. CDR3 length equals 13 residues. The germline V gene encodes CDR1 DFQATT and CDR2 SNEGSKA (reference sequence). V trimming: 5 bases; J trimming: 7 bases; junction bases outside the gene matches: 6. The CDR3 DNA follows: TGCAGTGCTGTCGACAGGGGGGAACAGCCCCAGCATTTT. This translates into CSAVDRGEQPQHF.

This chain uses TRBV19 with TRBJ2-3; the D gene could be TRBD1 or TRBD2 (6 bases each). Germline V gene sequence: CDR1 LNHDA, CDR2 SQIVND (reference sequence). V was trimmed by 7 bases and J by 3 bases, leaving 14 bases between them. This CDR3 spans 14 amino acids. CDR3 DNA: TGTGCCAGTACCCCGAGGGGGGCGACAGATACGCAGTATTTT. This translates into CASTPRGATDTQYF.

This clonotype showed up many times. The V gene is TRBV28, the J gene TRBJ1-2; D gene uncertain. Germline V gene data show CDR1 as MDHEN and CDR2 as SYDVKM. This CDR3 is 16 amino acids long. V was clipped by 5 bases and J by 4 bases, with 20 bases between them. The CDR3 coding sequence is TGTGCCAGCAGTGCATATCTGGAGACCTGGGGCTATGGCTACACCTTC. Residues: CASSAYLETWGYGYTF.

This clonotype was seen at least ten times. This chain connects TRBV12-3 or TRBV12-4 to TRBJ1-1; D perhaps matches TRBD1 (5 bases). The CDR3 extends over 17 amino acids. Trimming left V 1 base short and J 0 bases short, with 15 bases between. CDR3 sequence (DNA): TGTGCCAGCAGTTTAGGCAGGGTTGAGGTCATGAACACTGAAGCTTTCTTT. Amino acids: CASSLGRVEVMNTEAFF.

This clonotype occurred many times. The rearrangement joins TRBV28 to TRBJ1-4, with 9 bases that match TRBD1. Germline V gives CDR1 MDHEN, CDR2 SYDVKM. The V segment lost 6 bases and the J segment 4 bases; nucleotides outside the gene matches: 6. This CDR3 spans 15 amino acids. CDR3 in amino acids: CASRDRGVLNEKLFF. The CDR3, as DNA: TGTGCCAGCAGGGACAGGGGCGTCCTTAATGAAAAACTGTTTTTT.

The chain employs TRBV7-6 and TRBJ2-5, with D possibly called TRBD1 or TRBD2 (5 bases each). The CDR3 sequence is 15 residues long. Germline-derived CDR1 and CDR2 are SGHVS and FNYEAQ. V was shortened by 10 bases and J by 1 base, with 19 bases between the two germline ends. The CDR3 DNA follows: TGTGCCATCAGTGAGTCCCGGGGCGTCCAAGAGACCCAGTACTTC. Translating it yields CAISESRGVQETQYF.

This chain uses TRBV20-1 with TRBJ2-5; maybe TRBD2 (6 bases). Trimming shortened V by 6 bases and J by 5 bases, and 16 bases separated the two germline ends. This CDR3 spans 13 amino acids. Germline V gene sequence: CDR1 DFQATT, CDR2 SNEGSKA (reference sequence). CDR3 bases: TGCAGTGCCACAGGAGGGCCGGGTGAGACCCAGTACTTC. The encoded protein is CSATGGPGETQYF.

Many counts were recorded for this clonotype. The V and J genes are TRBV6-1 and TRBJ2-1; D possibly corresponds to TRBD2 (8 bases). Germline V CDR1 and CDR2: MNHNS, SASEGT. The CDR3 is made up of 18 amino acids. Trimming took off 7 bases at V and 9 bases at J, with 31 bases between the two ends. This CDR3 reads CASTSTRGQAGAFGEQFF. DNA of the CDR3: TGTGCCAGCACCTCAACAAGGGGGCAAGCGGGAGCCTTTGGTGAGCAGTTCTTC.

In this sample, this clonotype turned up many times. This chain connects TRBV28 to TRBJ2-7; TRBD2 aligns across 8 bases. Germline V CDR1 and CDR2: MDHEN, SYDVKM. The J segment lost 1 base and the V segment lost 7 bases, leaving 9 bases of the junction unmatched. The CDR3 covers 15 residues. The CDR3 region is CASTKAGVRSYEQYF. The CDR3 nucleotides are TGTGCCAGCACTAAAGCGGGAGTGCGTTCCTACGAGCAGTACTTC.

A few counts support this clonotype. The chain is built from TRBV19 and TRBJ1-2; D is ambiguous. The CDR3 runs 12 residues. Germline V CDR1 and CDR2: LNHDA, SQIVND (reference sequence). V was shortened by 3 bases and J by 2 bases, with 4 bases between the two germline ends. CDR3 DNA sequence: TGTGCCAGTAGTATCCAGAACTATGGCTACACCTTC. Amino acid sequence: CASSIQNYGYTF.

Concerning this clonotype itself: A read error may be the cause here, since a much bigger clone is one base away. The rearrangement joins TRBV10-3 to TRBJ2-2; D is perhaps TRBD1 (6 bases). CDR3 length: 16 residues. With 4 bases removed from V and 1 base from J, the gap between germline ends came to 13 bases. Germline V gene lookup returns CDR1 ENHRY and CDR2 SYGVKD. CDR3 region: CAISVSGQKNTGELFF. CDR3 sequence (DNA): TGTGCCATCAGTGTGTCAGGACAGAAGAACACCGGGGAGCTGTTTTTT.